This is a list of T cell receptor beta chains from one sample in a study of T-cell reconstitution after alpha-beta-depleted transplantation in children. Each CDR3 protein gets one entry after TCRdb re-called the PCR reads with MiXCR. The sample has hundreds of thousands of distinct CDR3 sequences; about 10% are singletons. The sequenced sample was PBMCs from the stem cell graft donor, obtained from the stem cell graft. The receptors derive from a human donor who donated a stem cell graft to a child with acute myeloid leukemia. The CDR3 runs from the conserved cysteine through the conserved F or W. The D gene is left open where the match is weak. Clone size is shown for a subset of rows, as once, few, many or a class of expanded clone.

j_call v_call clone_size d_call cdr3_length cdr3_aa cdr3_nt
TRBJ2-1 TRBV7-3 - TRBD1 15 CASSSRGQGGDEQFF TGTGCCAGCAGCTCTCGGGGACAGGGGGGGGATGAGCAGTTCTTC
TRBJ2-7 TRBV20-1 once TRBD2 14 CSAPGGEFVYEQYF TGCAGTGCCCCTGGGGGGGAATTTGTGTACGAGCAGTACTTC
TRBJ2-7 TRBV7-2 - - 18 CASSLISGAGRSSYEQYF TGTGCCAGCAGCTTAATTTCCGGGGCGGGTAGGAGCTCCTACGAGCAGTACTTC
TRBJ2-5 TRBV7-3 - TRBD2 16 CASSPAGVGPQETQYF TGTGCCAGCAGTCCCGCGGGGGTAGGGCCTCAAGAGACCCAGTACTTC
TRBJ2-1 TRBV19 few TRBD2 16 CASSMGAGAIGNEQFF TGTGCCAGTAGTATGGGTGCGGGAGCGATCGGCAATGAGCAGTTCTTC
TRBJ2-1 TRBV7-6 - TRBD2 21 CASSKGGLAGPGLRGYNEQFF TGTGCCAGCAGCAAGGGGGGACTAGCGGGACCGGGCTTACGGGGATACAATGAGCAGTTCTTC
TRBJ2-3 TRBV5-1 few TRBD1 15 CASSLIAGTGDTQYF TGCGCCAGCAGCTTAATAGCCGGGACAGGGGATACGCAGTATTTT
TRBJ1-2 TRBV9 once - 17 CASSVAPLSVGDYGYTF TGTGCCAGCAGCGTAGCCCCCTTGTCGGTAGGGGACTATGGCTACACCTTC
TRBJ2-7 TRBV20-1 - - 14 CSASLGGGRYEQYF TGCAGTGCTAGTTTGGGAGGGGGACGCTACGAGCAGTACTTC
TRBJ1-5 TRBV3-1 - - 15 CASSQARGSNQPQHF TGTGCCAGCAGCCAAGCCCGGGGGAGCAATCAGCCCCAGCATTTT
TRBJ2-3 TRBV5-1 - TRBD2 16 CASSLAGLAGPDTQYF TGCGCCAGCAGCTTGGCTGGACTAGCGGGACCAGATACGCAGTATTTT